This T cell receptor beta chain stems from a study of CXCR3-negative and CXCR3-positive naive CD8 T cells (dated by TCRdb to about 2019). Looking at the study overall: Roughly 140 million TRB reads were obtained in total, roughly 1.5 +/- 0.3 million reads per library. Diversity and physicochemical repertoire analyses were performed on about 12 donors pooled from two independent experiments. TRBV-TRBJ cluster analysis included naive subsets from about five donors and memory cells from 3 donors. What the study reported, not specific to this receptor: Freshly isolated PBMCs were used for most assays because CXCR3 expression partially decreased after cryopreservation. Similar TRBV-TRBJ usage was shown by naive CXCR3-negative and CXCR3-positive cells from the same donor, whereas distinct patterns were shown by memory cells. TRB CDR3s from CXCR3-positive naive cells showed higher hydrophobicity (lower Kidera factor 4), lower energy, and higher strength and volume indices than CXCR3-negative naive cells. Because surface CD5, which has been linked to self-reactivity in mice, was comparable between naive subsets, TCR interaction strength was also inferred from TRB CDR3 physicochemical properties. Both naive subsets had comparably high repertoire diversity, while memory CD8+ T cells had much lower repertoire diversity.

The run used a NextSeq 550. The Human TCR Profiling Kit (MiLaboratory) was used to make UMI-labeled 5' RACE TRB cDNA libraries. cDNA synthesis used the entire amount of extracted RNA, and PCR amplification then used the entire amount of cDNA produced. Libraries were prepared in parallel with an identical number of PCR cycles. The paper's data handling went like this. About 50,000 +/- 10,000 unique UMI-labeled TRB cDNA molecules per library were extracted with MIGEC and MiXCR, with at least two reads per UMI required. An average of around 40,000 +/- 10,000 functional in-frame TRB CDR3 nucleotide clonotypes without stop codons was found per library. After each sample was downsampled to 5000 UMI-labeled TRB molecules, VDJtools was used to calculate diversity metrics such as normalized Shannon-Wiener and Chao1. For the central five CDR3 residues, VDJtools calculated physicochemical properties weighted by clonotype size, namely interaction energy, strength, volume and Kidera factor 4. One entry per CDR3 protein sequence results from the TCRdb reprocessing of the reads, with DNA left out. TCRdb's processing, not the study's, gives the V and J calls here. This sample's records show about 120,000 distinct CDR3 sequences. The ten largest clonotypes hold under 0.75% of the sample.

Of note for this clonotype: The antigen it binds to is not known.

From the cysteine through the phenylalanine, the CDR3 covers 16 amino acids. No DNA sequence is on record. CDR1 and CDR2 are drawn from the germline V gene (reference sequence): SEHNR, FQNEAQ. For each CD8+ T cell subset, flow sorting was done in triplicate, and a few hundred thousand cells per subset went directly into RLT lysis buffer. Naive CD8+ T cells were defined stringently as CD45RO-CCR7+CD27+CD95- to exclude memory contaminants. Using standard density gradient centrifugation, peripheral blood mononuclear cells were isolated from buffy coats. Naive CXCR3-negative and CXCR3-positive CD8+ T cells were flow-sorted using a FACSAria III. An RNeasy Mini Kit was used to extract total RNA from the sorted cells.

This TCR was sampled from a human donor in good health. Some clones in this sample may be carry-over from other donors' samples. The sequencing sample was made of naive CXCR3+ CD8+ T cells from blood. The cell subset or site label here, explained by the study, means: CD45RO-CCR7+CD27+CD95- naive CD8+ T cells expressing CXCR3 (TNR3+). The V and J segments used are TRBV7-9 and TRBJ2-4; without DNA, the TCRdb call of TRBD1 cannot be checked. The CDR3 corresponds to CASSLGQGARRDIQYF. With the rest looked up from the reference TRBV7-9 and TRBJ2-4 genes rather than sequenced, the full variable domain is DTGVSQNPRHKITKRGQNVTFRCDPISEHNRLYWYRQTLGQGPEFLTYFQNEAQLEKSRLLSDRFSAERPKGSFSTLEIQRTEQGDSAMYLCASSLGQGARRDIQYFGAGTRLSVL.